Included here is one T cell receptor beta chain sequence, with context. The target antigen is unknown. The germline V gene encodes CDR1 MDHEN and CDR2 SYDVKM. There are 17 residues in the CDR3. Trimming took 3 bases from V and 3 from J; bases not matched to a gene: 12. Generated by immunoSEQ multiplex PCR, the TCRdb table keeps only in-frame clones and is missing some. The table lists tens of thousands of clones, under 95% of them singletons. The data derive from a study of cytomegalovirus exposure and HLA in healthy donors. Study outcomes and limitations: Researchers counted 164 TCR beta chains as cytomegalovirus-associated.

This sequence was found in a man aged 25 to 40 in good health and CMV-seronegative. This sequence joins TRBV28 and TRBJ2-5; 8 bases align to TRBD1. The sequencing input was PBMCs. The CDR3 coding sequence is TGTGCCAGCAGTTTCCCGACGGACAGGGCGAACGAAGAGACCCAGTACTTC. This translates into CASSFPTDRANEETQYF.